This T cell receptor beta chain was captured in a study of blood T cell repertoires in COVID-19. Germline V gene sequence: CDR1 ENHRY, CDR2 SYGVKD. The ends were cut back, 8 bases at V and 2 bases at J, with 9 bases in the middle. The CDR3 contains 12 residues. Profiling relied on immunoSEQ multiplex PCR, and the TCRdb table lists in-frame clones only, not all of them. The sample holds more than 120,000 clones, about 88% seen once. The chain couples TRBV10-3 to TRBJ2-5, with D perhaps matching TRBD2 (7 bases). This TCR derives from a human donor with acute or convalescent COVID-19. The donor label of this sample is uncertain. Sequencing was done on a sample of peripheral blood. The CDR3 reads CAIAGAQETQYF. In DNA form, the CDR3 reads TGTGCCATCGCGGGGGCACAAGAGACCCAGTACTTC.